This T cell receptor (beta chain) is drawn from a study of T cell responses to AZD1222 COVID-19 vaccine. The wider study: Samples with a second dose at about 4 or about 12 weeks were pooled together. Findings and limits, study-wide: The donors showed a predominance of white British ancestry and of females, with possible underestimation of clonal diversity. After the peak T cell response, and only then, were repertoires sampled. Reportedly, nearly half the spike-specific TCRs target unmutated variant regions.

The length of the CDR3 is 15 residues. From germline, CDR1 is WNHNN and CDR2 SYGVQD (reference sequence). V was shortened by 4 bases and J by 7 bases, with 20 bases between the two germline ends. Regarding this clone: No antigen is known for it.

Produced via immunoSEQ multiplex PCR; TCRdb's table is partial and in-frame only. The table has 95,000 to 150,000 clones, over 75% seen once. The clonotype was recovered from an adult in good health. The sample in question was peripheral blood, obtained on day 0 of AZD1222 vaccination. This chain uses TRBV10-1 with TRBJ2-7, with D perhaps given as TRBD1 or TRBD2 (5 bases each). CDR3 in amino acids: CASSATGTQIKEQYF. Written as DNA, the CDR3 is TGCGCCAGCAGTGCGACCGGGACGCAGATCAAAGAGCAGTACTTC.